This T cell receptor beta chain was recovered during a study of T cells after yellow fever vaccination. Study information: For low cell numbers, libraries were made with SMART-Seq v4 Ultra Low Input.

The study, taken as a whole, reports: By day 5 rather than day 15, the secondary response had peaked, though it was weaker.

5'RACE template switching generated TCR cDNA, adding a universal primer site and UMIs. From the 5' RACE reads, TCRdb called clonotypes with MiXCR, one entry per CDR3 protein. The sample records around 310,000 distinct CDR3 sequences, approximately 3.9% being singletons. V dropped 3 bases and J dropped 7 bases, with 17 bases sitting between them. CDR3 length: 15 residues. Germline V gene sequence: CDR1 MNHNS, CDR2 SASEGT. This clonotype was found many times. What it recognizes is unknown. Sequencing was performed on PBMCs, taken on the day of the yellow fever booster vaccination. This clonotype was obtained from a man aged 18 to 29 who received the YFV17D yellow fever vaccine. The chain has TRBV6-1 and TRBJ2-3; D not certain. The DNA for the CDR3 is TGTGCCAGCAGTGATACCGGCAGCTTGAGGAATACGCAGTATTTT. It is translated as CASSDTGSLRNTQYF.